The 25 T cell receptor beta chains listed next were all sequenced from one sample in a study of cytomegalovirus exposure and HLA in healthy donors. It was with 60 Vbeta and 13 Jbeta primers that the PCR ran. Sequencing was performed with immunoSEQ multiplex PCR; in TCRdb, only in-frame clones are kept and a portion is missing. In the table there are 150,000 to 200,000 clones, about 75% of which are singletons. Sequenced sample: PBMCs. The receptor set was obtained from a man in his fifties in good health and CMV-seropositive.

The V gene is TRBV9, the J gene TRBJ2-2, with D maybe TRBD1 (6 bases). Trimming took off 1 base at V and 3 bases at J, with 13 bases between the two ends. CDR3 length equals 16 residues. CDR1 SGDLS and CDR2 YYNGEE come from the germline V gene. As DNA, the CDR3 is TGTGCCAGCAGCGTATCGGGACACTCCGACACCGGGGAGCTGTTTTTT. It is translated as CASSVSGHSDTGELFF.

The chain couples TRBV6-5 to TRBJ1-1, with D possibly TRBD1 on 6 matching bases. With 8 bases removed from V and 4 bases from J, the gap between germline ends came to 17 bases. This CDR3 has 14 amino acids. CDR1 is MNHEY and CDR2 is SVGAGI in the germline V gene. CDR3 sequence (DNA): TGTGCCAGCGAGGTGGGCAGGGGTTCCACTGAAGCTTTCTTT. Translating gives CASEVGRGSTEAFF.

This clone has just a few counts. The sample holds other DNA sequences that translate to the same CDR3. V gene TRBV11-2 combines with J gene TRBJ1-1; no definite D call. V shed 1 base and J shed 1 base, with 7 bases lying between them. The V gene's germline CDR1 is SGHAT and CDR2 FQNNGV. The CDR3 contains 14 residues. As DNA, the CDR3 is TGTGCCAGCAGCTTAGGGGCCGGGAACACTGAAGCTTTCTTT. This sequence encodes CASSLGAGNTEAFF. Together with reference TRBV11-2 and TRBJ1-1, the CDR3 gives the full variable domain: EAGVAQSPRYKIIEKRQSVAFWCNPISGHATLYWYQQILGQGPKLLIQFQNNGVVDDSQLPKDRFSAERLKGVDSTLKIQPAKLEDSAVYLCASSLGAGNTEAFFGQGTRLTVV.

This chain joins TRBV13 and TRBJ1-2; 8 bases match TRBD1. CDR1 and CDR2 (germline): PRHDT, FYEKMQ (reference sequence). This CDR3 has 15 residues. Losses at the gene ends were 3 bases for V and 3 bases for J; bases not matched to a gene: 6. DNA for the CDR3: TGTGCCAGCAGCTTCCCAGGGGGCGCAGACTATGGCTACACCTTC. This codes for CASSFPGGADYGYTF.

This chain connects TRBV15 to TRBJ2-2; TRBD1 might be the D (6 bases). Germline-derived CDR1 and CDR2 are LNHNV and YYDKDF (reference sequence). The CDR3 spans 16 residues. Trimming stripped 1 base from V and 6 bases from J, with 15 bases between. The CDR3 loop is CATSRGGQGRAGELFF. The CDR3 region has the DNA TGTGCCACCAGCAGAGGGGGGCAGGGCCGGGCCGGGGAGCTGTTTTTT.

The chain couples TRBV5-6 to TRBJ1-5, with D unclear. This CDR3 spans 18 amino acids. V was shortened by 0 bases and J by 6 bases, with 22 bases between the two germline ends. From germline, CDR1 is SGHDT and CDR2 YYEEEE. In DNA form, the CDR3 reads TGTGCCAGCAGCTTGGGGATGGTGGGCGGTACTAGTGTTCAGCCCCAGCATTTT. Protein: CASSLGMVGGTSVQPQHF. Complete variable domain (other parts from reference TRBV5-6 and TRBJ1-5): DAGVTQSPTHLIKTRGQQVTLRCSPKSGHDTVSWYQQALGQGPQFIFQYYEEEERQRGNFPDRFSGHQFPNYSSELNVNALLLGDSALYLCASSLGMVGGTSVQPQHFGDGTRLSIL.

This chain joins TRBV2 and TRBJ2-7, with 12 positions matching TRBD2. The CDR3 consists of 14 residues. V lost 8 bases and J lost 2; bases outside the gene matches: 4. Germline V gene lookup returns CDR1 SNHLY and CDR2 FYNNEI. CDR3 nucleotides: TGTGCCAGCGGACGGACTAGCGGGGCCTACGAGCAGTACGTC. Encoded protein: CASGRTSGAYEQYV.

V is TRBV28 and J is TRBJ2-7; the match to TRBD1 covers 12 bases. CDR1 is MDHEN and CDR2 is SYDVKM in the germline V gene. CDR3 length equals 15 residues. After removal of 4 bases from V and 5 bases from J, the junction contained 6 bases not matched to a gene. The CDR3 sequence: CASSSSGTGGHEQYV. In DNA, the CDR3 is TGTGCCAGCAGTTCCTCCGGGACAGGGGGCCACGAGCAGTACGTC.

The chain employs TRBV7-2 and TRBJ1-1, with 12 nucleotides matching TRBD1. The CDR3 covers 18 residues. V lost 5 bases and J lost 3; bases outside the gene matches: 13. The germline gives CDR1 SGHTA, CDR2 FQGNSA. The CDR3 nucleotides read TGTGCCAGCAGCAACCGCCGGGACAGGGGGCAAGGGTACACTGAAGCTTTCTTT. Its protein is CASSNRRDRGQGYTEAFF.

This clone was found a few times. The V call is TRBV5-5, the J call TRBJ1-5; tentatively, D is TRBD1 (6 bases). CDR3 length: 16 residues. V was clipped by 0 bases and J by 0 bases, with 10 bases between them. Germline V gene sequence: CDR1 SGHKS, CDR2 YYEKEE (reference sequence). The CDR3 loop is CASSLGQGISNQPQHF. CDR3 nucleotides: TGTGCCAGCAGCTTGGGGCAGGGGATTAGCAATCAGCCCCAGCATTTT. Full variable domain (missing parts from reference TRBV5-5 and TRBJ1-5): DAGVTQSPTHLIKTRGQQVTLRCSPISGHKSVSWYQQVLGQGPQFIFQYYEKEERGRGNFPDRFSARQFPNYSSELNVNALLLGDSALYLCASSLGQGISNQPQHFGDGTRLSIL.

This chain connects TRBV10-2 to TRBJ1-6; D is possibly TRBD1 (6 bases). Trimming took 7 bases from V and 8 from J, leaving 12 bases between them. Germline V gene sequence: CDR1 WSHSY, CDR2 SAAADI. CDR3 length: 13 amino acids. The CDR3 is CASTGHPDSPLHF. In nucleotides, the CDR3 is TGCGCCAGCACGGGACACCCAGATTCACCCCTCCACTTT.

This sequence joins TRBV5-1 and TRBJ2-2; no definite D call. Trimming shortened V by 0 bases and J by 0 bases, and 3 bases separated the two germline ends. The CDR3 consists of 14 residues. The germline V gene has CDR1 SGHRS and CDR2 YFSETQ. The CDR3 DNA is TGCGCCAGCAGCTTGGCCTCGAACACCGGGGAGCTGTTTTTT. Its protein product is CASSLASNTGELFF. The complete variable domain, with remaining parts taken from reference TRBV5-1 and TRBJ2-2, reads KAGVTQTPRYLIKTRGQQVTLSCSPISGHRSVSWYQQTPGQGLQFLFEYFSETQRNKGNFPGRFSGRQFSNSRSEMNVSTLELGDSALYLCASSLASNTGELFFGEGSRLTVL.

The V and J genes are TRBV7-2 and TRBJ2-2; no definite D call. V was trimmed by 2 bases and J by 8 bases, leaving 9 bases between them. The CDR3 covers 13 residues. Germline V CDR1 and CDR2: SGHTA, FQGNSA. The DNA of the CDR3 is TGTGCCAGCAGCTTACGGTTTTCTGGGGAGCTGTTTTTT. It yields the protein CASSLRFSGELFF.

The V and J genes are TRBV5-4 and TRBJ1-4, with a tentative D call TRBD1 (5 bases). Deletions cut 4 bases from V and 0 bases from J, with 10 bases between. CDR3 length equals 15 residues. CDR1 is SGHNT and CDR2 is YYREEE in the germline V gene (reference sequence). The CDR3 region is CASSGGTSTNEKLFF. CDR3 DNA: TGTGCCAGCAGCGGCGGGACCTCAACTAATGAAAAACTGTTTTTT. Full variable domain (missing parts from reference TRBV5-4 and TRBJ1-4): ETGVTQSPTHLIKTRGQQVTLRCSSQSGHNTVSWYQQALGQGPQFIFQYYREEENGRGNFPPRFSGLQFPNYSSELNVNALELDDSALYLCASSGGTSTNEKLFFGSGTQLSVL.

V is TRBV14 and J is TRBJ2-3; 9 bases map to TRBD2. The V segment lost 2 bases and the J segment 6 bases; nucleotides outside the gene matches: 9. The CDR3 sequence is 16 residues long. CDR1 and CDR2 (germline): SGHDN, FVKESK. In nucleotides, the CDR3 is TGTGCCAGCAGCCAATTTAGCGGGGGCCGTAGGGATACGCAGTATTTT. It is translated as CASSQFSGGRRDTQYF.

The chain has TRBV30 and TRBJ1-3; D remains ambiguous. Germline CDR1 and CDR2: GTSNPN and SVGIG (reference sequence). The CDR3 totals 13 residues. V lost 4 bases and J 0 bases, leaving 7 bases between the germline ends. This CDR3 reads CAWTRGSGNTIYF. CDR3 nucleotide sequence: TGTGCCTGGACGCGTGGCTCTGGAAACACCATATATTTT.

This rearrangement joins TRBV4-3 to TRBJ2-5; 7 bases are shared with TRBD2. Germline V lookup: CDR1 LGHNA, CDR2 YSLEER. V shed 5 bases and J 5 bases; nucleotides not matched to a gene: 8. The CDR3 has 14 amino acids. This CDR3 is CASSAGLGGETQYF. The CDR3 DNA sequence: TGCGCCAGCAGCGCGGGCCTGGGGGGGGAGACCCAGTACTTC.

This clone was observed many times. V gene TRBV7-9 combines with J gene TRBJ1-1; D uncertain. Germline CDR1 SEHNR, CDR2 FQNEAQ (reference sequence). V was trimmed by 1 base and J by 0 bases, leaving 12 bases between them. This CDR3 comprises 16 residues. Here the CDR3 reads CASSLGPGKMNTEAFF. The CDR3 DNA reads as TGTGCCAGCAGCTTAGGACCGGGGAAGATGAACACTGAAGCTTTCTTT. The full variable domain, its missing parts supplied by reference TRBV7-9 and TRBJ1-1, is DTGVSQNPRHKITKRGQNVTFRCDPISEHNRLYWYRQTLGQGPEFLTYFQNEAQLEKSRLLSDRFSAERPKGSFSTLEIQRTEQGDSAMYLCASSLGPGKMNTEAFFGQGTRLTVV.

The chain links TRBV2 to TRBJ1-4, with 7 bases aligning to TRBD1. The length of the CDR3 is 15 residues. Unmatched junction bases numbered 7, after V lost 6 bases and J lost 3 bases. CDR1 is SNHLY, CDR2 FYNNEI, per germline. The CDR3 DNA sequence: TGTGCCAGCAGGAAAACCGGGACAGCTAATGAAAAACTGTTTTTT. Amino acids: CASRKTGTANEKLFF.

The chain employs TRBV28 and TRBJ2-4; a weak D match, TRBD1 (6 bases). V lost 9 bases, J lost 3 bases, and 12 bases lay in between. The CDR3 is 13 residues long. Germline values: CDR1 MDHEN, CDR2 SYDVKM. Written as DNA, the CDR3 is TGTGCCAGTTTGGGACAACTCAAAAACATTCAGTACTTC. Translating gives CASLGQLKNIQYF.

This CDR3 is CASSSRGTGAPMNTEAFF. The CDR3 nucleotides are TGTGCCAGCAGCTCAAGGGGGACAGGGGCCCCCATGAACACTGAAGCTTTCTTT. The chain joins TRBV7-2 to TRBJ1-1; 10 positions match TRBD1. In germline, CDR1 is SGHTA, CDR2 FQGNSA. The CDR3 loop spans 18 amino acids. V lost 4 bases to trimming and J lost 0 bases; unmatched junction nucleotides: 11.

This chain uses TRBV6-5 with TRBJ2-5; unclear D gene. Germline V gives CDR1 MNHEY, CDR2 SVGAGI. Trimming removed 0 bases from V and 4 bases from J, with 6 bases in between. The CDR3 contains 13 residues. In DNA, the CDR3 is TGTGCCAGCAGTTACTCGCTAGGAGAGACCCAGTACTTC. It codes for CASSYSLGETQYF.

This chain's CDR3 is CAWSMGLGQPQHF. In nucleotides, the CDR3 is TGTGCCTGGAGTATGGGGCTCGGTCAGCCCCAGCATTTT. V and J are TRBV30 and TRBJ1-5, with D maybe TRBD1 (5 bases). This CDR3 is 13 amino acids long. The V end was cut by 2 bases, the J end by 6 bases, with 11 bases between. Germline V gene lookup returns CDR1 GTSNPN and CDR2 SVGIG (reference sequence).

The chain carries TRBV10-2 and TRBJ2-1; perhaps TRBD1 as D (5 bases). V dropped 4 bases and J dropped 9 bases, with 13 bases sitting between them. There are 13 residues in the CDR3. CDR1 is WSHSY and CDR2 is SAAADI in the germline V gene. The CDR3 sequence: CASSVRQSGEQFF. The DNA for the CDR3 is TGCGCCAGCAGTGTTCGACAGTCGGGTGAGCAGTTCTTC.

This chain joins TRBV4-3 and TRBJ2-3; 10 nucleotides agree with TRBD1. Germline V gene data show CDR1 as LGHNA and CDR2 as YSLEER. Losses at the gene ends were 3 bases for V and 1 base for J; bases not matched to a gene: 4. This CDR3 is built from 16 residues. CDR3 loop: CASSHPGTGGTDTQYF. The CDR3, as DNA: TGCGCCAGCAGCCATCCCGGGACAGGGGGCACAGATACGCAGTATTTT.